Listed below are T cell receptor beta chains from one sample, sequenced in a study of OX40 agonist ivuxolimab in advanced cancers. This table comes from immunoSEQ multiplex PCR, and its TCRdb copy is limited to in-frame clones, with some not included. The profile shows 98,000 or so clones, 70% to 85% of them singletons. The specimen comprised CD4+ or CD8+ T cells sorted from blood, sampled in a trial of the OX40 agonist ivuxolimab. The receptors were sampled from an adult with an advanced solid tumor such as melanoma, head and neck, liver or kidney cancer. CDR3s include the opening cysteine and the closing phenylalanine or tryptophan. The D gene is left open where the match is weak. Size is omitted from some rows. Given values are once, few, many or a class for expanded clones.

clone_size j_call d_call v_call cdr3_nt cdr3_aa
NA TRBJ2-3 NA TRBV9 TGTGCCAGCAGCGATGGCCCGAAAGATACGCAGTATTTT CASSDGPKDTQYF
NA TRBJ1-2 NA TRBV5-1 TGCGCCAGCAGCTTGGGACAGGTTATCCCCTATGGCTACACCTTC CASSLGQVIPYGYTF
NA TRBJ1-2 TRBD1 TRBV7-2 TGTGCCAGCAGCAAAACAGGGGTGGGAGGCTACACCTTC CASSKTGVGGYTF
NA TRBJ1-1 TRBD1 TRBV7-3 TGTGCCAGCAGCAGGGGGACAGTTACTGAAGCTTTCTTT CASSRGTVTEAFF
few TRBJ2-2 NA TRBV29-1 TGCAGCGTCGCCGAGGCCGGGGAGCTGTTTTTT CSVAEAGELFF
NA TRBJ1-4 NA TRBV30 TGTGCCTGGAGTCGGCAGCTCAGGGAAAAACTGTTTTTT CAWSRQLREKLFF
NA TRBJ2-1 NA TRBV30 TGTGCCTGGAGCAAGCCCGATCATGAGCAGTTCTTC CAWSKPDHEQFF
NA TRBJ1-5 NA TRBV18 TGTGCCAGCTCACTCTGGGCAGGGAGCAATCAGCCCCAGCATTTT CASSLWAGSNQPQHF
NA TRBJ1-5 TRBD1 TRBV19 TGTGCCAGTTCCCCGTGGACAGGGGGCAATCAGCCCCAGCATTTT CASSPWTGGNQPQHF
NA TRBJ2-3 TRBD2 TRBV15 TGTGCCACCAGCGACCGAGCGGGGGGTGCCACAGATACGCAGTATTTT CATSDRAGGATDTQYF
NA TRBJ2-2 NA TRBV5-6 TGTGCCAGCAGCTTGGGAGGGGGCACCGGGGAGCTGTTTTTT CASSLGGGTGELFF
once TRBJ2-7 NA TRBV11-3 TGTGCCAGCAGTAACAGGTTCTACGAGCAGTACTTC CASSNRFYEQYF
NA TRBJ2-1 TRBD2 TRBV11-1 TGTGCCAGCAGCTATAGCGGGAGTATGTACAATGAGCAGTTCTTC CASSYSGSMYNEQFF
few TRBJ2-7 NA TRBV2 TGTGCCAGCAGTGGCGGGGCTATCCTTATTTACGAGCAGTACTTC CASSGGAILIYEQYF
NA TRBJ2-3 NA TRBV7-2 TGTGCCAGCAGCTTAGACGGGACTAGCACAGATACGCAGTATTTT CASSLDGTSTDTQYF
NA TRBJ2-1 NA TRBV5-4 TGTGCCAGCAGCGTCACTAGTACTACGGAGCAGTTCTTC CASSVTSTTEQFF
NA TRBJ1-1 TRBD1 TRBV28 TGTGCCAGCACCTCTGCTGGGGCAGGGGGCTTGTGGAACACTGAAGCTTTCTTT CASTSAGAGGLWNTEAFF
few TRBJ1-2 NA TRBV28 TGTGCCAGCAGCCGTCGGACACTGCTGAGTTATGGCTACACCTTC CASSRRTLLSYGYTF
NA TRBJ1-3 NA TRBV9 TGTGCCAGCAGCGTAGCTTCTGGAAACACCATATATTTT CASSVASGNTIYF
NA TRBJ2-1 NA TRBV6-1 TGTGCCAGCAATGCGAGGGTACCATTACGTGAGCAGTTCTTC CASNARVPLREQFF
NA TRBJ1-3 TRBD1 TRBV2 TGTGCCAGCACAAGGACAGGGGCTGGAAACACCATATATTTT CASTRTGAGNTIYF
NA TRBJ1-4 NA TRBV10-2 TGCGCCAGCAGTGAGTCCTGGGCAGGGAATGAAAAACTGTTTTTT CASSESWAGNEKLFF
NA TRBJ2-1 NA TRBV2 TGTGCCAGCACCAAAGCCCCGGGCTATGGTGAGCAGTTCTTC CASTKAPGYGEQFF
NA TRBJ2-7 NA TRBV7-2 TGTGCCAGCAGCTTAGGTGGGGTGTCCTACGAGCAGTACTTC CASSLGGVSYEQYF
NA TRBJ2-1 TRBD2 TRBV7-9 TGTGCCAGCAGCTTGACTAGCTTCTCTGAGCAGTTCTTC CASSLTSFSEQFF
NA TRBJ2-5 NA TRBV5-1 TGCGCCAGCAGCCCGTACACAGGGAAGGAGACCCAGTACTTC CASSPYTGKETQYF
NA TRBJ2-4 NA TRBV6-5 TGTGCCAGCAGAGAGGGGACAGCCAAAAACATTCAGTACTTC CASREGTAKNIQYF
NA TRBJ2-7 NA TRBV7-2 TGTGCCAGCGGGTCCTCCTACGAGCAGTACTTC CASGSSYEQYF
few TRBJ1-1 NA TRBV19 TGTGCCAGTAGTATAGCTGGGACCTTCGCTGAAGCTTTCTTT CASSIAGTFAEAFF
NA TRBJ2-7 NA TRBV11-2 TGTGCCAGCAGCTTCACCGGGTATGATTCCGAGCAGTACTTC CASSFTGYDSEQYF
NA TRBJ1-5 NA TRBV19 TGTGCCAGTAGTATTAAGGTTTCCAGCAATCAGCCCCAGCATTTT CASSIKVSSNQPQHF
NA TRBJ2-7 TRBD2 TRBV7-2 TGTGCCAGCACCCAACAGGTAGCGGGAGGGCCTCCCTACGAGCAGTACTTC CASTQQVAGGPPYEQYF
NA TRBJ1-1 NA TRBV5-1 TGCGCCAGCAGCAGGGAGGGGGACACCACTGAAGCTTTCTTT CASSREGDTTEAFF
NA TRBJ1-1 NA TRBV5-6 TGTGCCAGCAGCTTGGCTCTAGCGAGGTCGTTTGCTGAAGCTTTCTTT CASSLALARSFAEAFF
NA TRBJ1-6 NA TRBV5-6 TGTGCCAGCAGCTTTTGGGAGACCTCGTTGGCCCTCCACTTT CASSFWETSLALHF
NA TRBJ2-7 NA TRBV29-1 TGCAGCGTTGAAGATGGGGGCGAGCAGTACTTC CSVEDGGEQYF
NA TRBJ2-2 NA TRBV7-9 TGTGCCAGCAGCAAACCCTTGAACACCGGGGAGCTGTTTTTT CASSKPLNTGELFF
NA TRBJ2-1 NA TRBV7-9 TGTGCCAGCAGCCTAGGCGGGCTGCAGTTCTTC CASSLGGLQFF